This T cell receptor (beta chain) was captured in a study of blood T cells in healthy people across ages (dated by TCRdb to 2014 to 2015). At the level of the whole study: In model experiments, template switching captured roughly one uniquely barcoded TCR beta cDNA molecule for every two T cells. To avoid experimental bias, donors of different ages were distributed randomly across sequencing lanes. For two donors (one aged 18 to 29 and one aged 80 or older), the study analyzed two additional independent replicas of 1 million unique cDNA reads from the same blood draw. To track age-related changes in TCR beta repertoire diversity, the study relied on deep sequencing normalized with unique cDNA molecular identifiers. Donors were grouped into four age groups: young (average approximately 16 years), middle-aged (39), aged (62) and long-lived (less than 85).

The donors were some 39 Caucasian individuals from Russia, aged roughly 6 to 90 years, who were systemically healthy. Approximately 9 milliliters of peripheral blood were collected from each donor into EDTA-treated Vacutainer tubes. Ficoll-Paque density-gradient centrifugation was used to isolate PBMCs, with at least 6.5 million per sample. Trizol reagent was used to extract total RNA from the PBMCs, yielding at least 5.5 micrograms per sample. The percentages of naive CD45RAhigh/CD27high T cells were determined by flow cytometry on a PBMC aliquot from every donor. Note on this clonotype: Its recognized antigen is unknown. The limits of the CDR3 on the DNA are not certain, so only TCRdb's listed CDR3 is given.

Counted from cysteine to valine, this CDR3 has 18 amino acids. From a lookup of the germline V gene, CDR1 and CDR2 are SGHRS and YFSETQ. Library creation used 5' RACE. The sequencing machine was an Illumina HiSeq 2500. A second PCR of roughly 7 to 11 cycles was performed with a sample-barcoded 5' primer and a J-beta primer mix. Each TCR beta cDNA molecule received a unique molecular identifier from a template-switch 5' adaptor carrying 12 random nucleotides. At least 3 million CDR3-containing paired-end reads were obtained from each sample. First-strand cDNA synthesis was performed from all RNA using the Mint cDNA synthesis kit, with priming by a TRBC-specific oligonucleotide. Following uracil-DNA glycosylase treatment, all cDNA underwent a first 18-cycle PCR with the universal primers M1SS and BC2_uni_R. The published analysis was carried out like this. Each sample was normalized by randomly selecting 1 million high-quality reads, each carrying a distinct molecular identifier. Reads sharing molecular identifiers were discarded rather than binned into consensus sequences. MiTCR, set to a Q25 quality threshold and the strictest error-elimination algorithm, was used for CDR3 identification, clonotype clustering and error correction. Lower-bound total TCR beta diversity was estimated with a nonparametric unseen species model using Euler transformation. The public reads were reanalyzed by TCRdb: fastp trimming at Q25, MiXCR alignment, in-frame beta chains only. Identical CDR3 protein sequences are pooled into one entry, listed with their most common genes and DNA. The V and J calls were determined by TCRdb, not by the authors. The sample yields hundreds of thousands of distinct CDR3 sequences; about a third were counted once. Of the sample, 15% to 19% is held by the ten largest clones.

Overall study results and their limits: As age increased, observed TCR beta diversity per million T cells dropped in a roughly linear way, and a significant reduction was already evident by age 40. Total diversity estimates from one million sequenced T cells were considered lower bounds and underestimates. Since profiling was done on bulk unsorted PBMCs, naive and antigen-experienced compartments could not be conclusively compared. Because donor CMV infection status was unknown, age-related changes in expanded clonotypes were potentially confounded. Compared with the aged group, more naive CD4+ T cells, fewer expanded clones and increased TCR diversity were shown by the long-lived group, suggesting age selection. There was a strong correlation between observed TCR beta diversity and the percentage of naive T cells measured by flow cytometry.

Sample: blood. The V gene is TRBV5-1 and the J gene is TRBJ2-7; TRBD1, the table's D call, was not compared with the DNA. This clonotype was obtained from an elderly woman in good health. Donor details come from another sample of the same person, matched by shared clones. The CDR3 in this case is CASSTGPGPGLGYEQYFV.